This T cell receptor (beta chain) was identified in a study of Tregs in tolerant kidney transplant recipients. The wider study: The nonmyeloablative bone marrow transplants came from related graft donors, with transient mixed chimerism.

Only in-frame clones appear in the TCRdb table, and some are missing; sequencing was by immunoSEQ multiplex PCR. The table records around 98,000 clones, 93% of them present only once. As concerns this clone: Its antigen is as yet unknown. The junction shows a germline mismatch at one end, possibly a read error. Other DNA sequences of this sample code for an identical CDR3.

Whole-study findings and limits: Antigen-driven expansion was suggested because donor-specific Tregs expanded more than all Tregs in tolerant patients. Nucleotide sequences could not be compared across some patients' samples due to primer changes. Validation in larger populations is needed because few patients were studied.

The CDR3 extends over 15 amino acids. Looked up from germline, CDR1 is SGHTA and CDR2 is FQGNSA. This sample comprised CD4+ T cells from blood, obtained before the transplant. The rearrangement uses TRBV7-2 and TRBJ1-6, with D possibly matching TRBD1 (5 bases). The clonotype comes from a human donor who received a combined kidney and bone marrow transplant. CDR3 DNA: TGTGCCAGCAGCTTAGGAGACAGACATAATTCCCCCCTCCACTTT. This codes for CASSLGDRHNSPLHF.